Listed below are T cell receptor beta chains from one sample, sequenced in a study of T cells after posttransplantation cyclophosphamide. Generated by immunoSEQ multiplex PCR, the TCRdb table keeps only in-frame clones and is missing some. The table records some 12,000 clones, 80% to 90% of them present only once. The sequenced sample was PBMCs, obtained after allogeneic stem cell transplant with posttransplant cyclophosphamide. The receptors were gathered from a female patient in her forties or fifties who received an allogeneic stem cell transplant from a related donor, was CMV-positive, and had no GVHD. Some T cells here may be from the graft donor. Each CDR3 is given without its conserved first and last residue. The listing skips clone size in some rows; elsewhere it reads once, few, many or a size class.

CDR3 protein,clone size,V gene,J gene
ASTRDREVNEQF,NA,TRBV6-1,TRBJ2-1
ATSRGGDGDEKLF,NA,TRBV15,TRBJ1-4
ASSAGTGVPQGDEKLF,medium-sized,TRBV9,TRBJ1-4
ASSPHEGSTEAF,once,TRBV4-1,TRBJ1-1
ASSLREDGYT,NA,TRBV6-6,TRBJ1-2
ASSVLGGGQETQY,NA,TRBV4-1,TRBJ2-5
ASSLARGGYGYT,few,TRBV7-2,TRBJ1-2
ASSLAELSSYEQY,NA,TRBV5-1,TRBJ2-7
ASSVGGNQPQH,once,TRBV5-6,TRBJ1-5
ASSESRGQGSSYEQY,NA,TRBV25-1,TRBJ2-7
SVGGTRTGQPQH,NA,TRBV29-1,TRBJ1-5
ASSSGQGGETQY,NA,TRBV5-1,TRBJ2-5
SVEGGLAGWKDTQY,NA,TRBV29-1,TRBJ2-3
ASQNSGETQY,NA,TRBV18,TRBJ2-5
ASLQGFSYNEQF,NA,TRBV30,TRBJ2-1
ASSQVRGAGTEAF,NA,TRBV4-3,TRBJ1-1
ASSQTSDVTQY,once,TRBV5-1,TRBJ2-5
ASSEPTSGGSGTDTQY,NA,TRBV5-1,TRBJ2-3
ASSSPRTANYGYT,NA,TRBV28,TRBJ1-2
AWSGGRRQETQY,NA,TRBV30,TRBJ2-5
ASSFRGTSSEQY,NA,TRBV7-9,TRBJ2-7
ATSREGGTDTQY,NA,TRBV15,TRBJ2-3
ASSLSREEKLF,NA,TRBV27,TRBJ1-4
ASSLGVTAMGRTEAF,NA,TRBV27,TRBJ1-1
ASSRDNNSPLH,NA,TRBV5-1,TRBJ1-6
ASSRLQGPRYDEQF,NA,TRBV18,TRBJ2-1
ASSEGTGGRETQY,few,TRBV6-1,TRBJ2-5
ASSSRTGRVQYGYT,NA,TRBV7-9,TRBJ1-2
AIRERQTNEKLF,NA,TRBV10-3,TRBJ1-4
ASSGPEGALDEQY,NA,TRBV2,TRBJ2-7
ASSLALPGDYGYT,NA,TRBV7-2,TRBJ1-2
ASSIRSGYTEAF,few,TRBV19,TRBJ1-1
AGGVLMMNTEAF,NA,TRBV5-3,TRBJ1-1
ASSLGTDYEQY,NA,TRBV5-1,TRBJ2-7
ASSTSRAVQETQY,NA,TRBV7-6,TRBJ2-5
ASSLGLAGGTDTQY,few,TRBV7-2,TRBJ2-3
ATSGGAYNEQF,NA,TRBV10-3,TRBJ2-1
ASSQAPFRGQVNTEAF,NA,TRBV4-1,TRBJ1-1
ASSEQPGQPQH,NA,TRBV6-1,TRBJ1-5
ASSTYVEDEADTQY,once,TRBV5-1,TRBJ2-3
ATSRETGTGTYEQY,once,TRBV15,TRBJ2-7
ASSLATGVNEQY,NA,TRBV7-8,NA
ASSYSGQTEQY,NA,TRBV6-6,TRBJ2-5
ASSYLGREKLF,NA,TRBV6-5,TRBJ1-4
ASGLDQGMNTEAF,NA,TRBV12-5,TRBJ1-1
ASSNRDRGRETQY,NA,TRBV6-6,TRBJ2-5
ASSLTGDSNQPQH,NA,TRBV5-4,TRBJ1-5
ASRRDRVLFNSNQPQH,once,TRBV28,TRBJ1-5
ASSVAEGVNEKLF,NA,TRBV9,TRBJ1-4
SVARQGGETQY,NA,TRBV29-1,TRBJ2-5
AWSPGLQETQY,NA,TRBV30,TRBJ2-5
ASSYGRPTDTQY,NA,TRBV6-5,TRBJ2-3
ASSPTGGANTGELF,NA,TRBV18,TRBJ2-2
SVSTTGGSAEAF,few,TRBV29-1,TRBJ1-1
ASSPLIVRTEAF,NA,TRBV5-8,TRBJ1-1
ASSQDPGLRNQPQH,NA,TRBV14,TRBJ1-5
ASSPGQGLGYT,few,TRBV6-1,TRBJ1-2
ASSITGTGGSYEQY,NA,TRBV19,TRBJ2-7
ASSIGGGRQETQY,NA,TRBV19,TRBJ2-5
ASSNRAKGQGEETQY,NA,TRBV21-1,TRBJ2-5